The rows below give T cell receptor beta chains drawn from one sample of a study of blood T cell repertoires in COVID-19. Clones were read by immunoSEQ multiplex PCR, and TCRdb kept only the in-frame ones, dropping some. The repertoire holds 400,000 to 500,000 clones, with around nine tenths as singletons. Input material: PBMCs or T cells enriched from blood (not recorded which). The origin of the receptors is a woman younger than 35 who had been exposed to COVID-19. Both conserved end residues are part of each CDR3. Fields, in order: D gene, V gene, clone size, J gene, CDR3 protein, CDR3 DNA. D genes are given only for firm matches. A row's size may be missing; if present it is once, few, many or a size class.

>-|TRBV6-5|-|TRBJ1-4
CASRGGNEKLFF
TGTGCCAGCAGGGGAGGTAATGAAAAACTGTTTTTT
>TRBD2|TRBV5-1|once|TRBJ2-1
CASRGTSINEQFF
TGCGCCAGCCGTGGGACTAGCATCAATGAGCAGTTCTTC
>-|TRBV11-2|-|TRBJ1-1
CASSLGGGGRTEAFF
TGTGCCAGCAGCTTAGGTGGGGGAGGTAGGACTGAAGCTTTCTTT
>TRBD1|TRBV27|once|TRBJ1-5
CASSLTGEYKPQHF
TGTGCCAGCAGTTTGACAGGGGAGTATAAACCCCAGCATTTT
>TRBD1|TRBV7-2|-|TRBJ2-7
CASSLGTGEQYF
TGTGCCAGCAGCTTAGGGACAGGCGAGCAGTACTTC
>TRBD2|TRBV18|few|TRBJ2-7
CASSPQGGGYSYEQYF
TGTGCCAGCTCACCCCAAGGCGGGGGGTACTCCTACGAGCAGTACTTC
>-|TRBV27|-|TRBJ2-5
CASSSLPIKNRAQYF
TGTGCCAGCAGTTCACTCCCAATAAAAAACAGGGCCCAGTACTTC
>TRBD1|TRBV10-3|-|TRBJ2-1
CAISAGTGGNEQFF
TGTGCCATCAGTGCAGGGACAGGGGGCAATGAGCAGTTCTTC
>-|TRBV5-8|-|TRBJ2-5
CASSLQGRETQYF
TGTGCCAGCAGCTTGCAGGGGCGCGAGACCCAGTACTTC
>-|TRBV6-2/TRBV6-3|few|TRBJ2-3
CASSYVERDTQYF
TGTGCCAGCAGTTACGTAGAGCGGGATACGCAGTATTTT
>-|TRBV24-1|-|TRBJ1-2
CATSDSQGYGYTF
TGTGCCACCAGTGATTCACAGGGATATGGCTACACCTTC
>TRBD1|TRBV25-1|-|TRBJ2-2
CASSDTTRDRTGELFF
TGTGCCAGCAGTGATACTACCCGGGACAGGACCGGGGAGCTGTTTTTT
>-|TRBV3-1/TRBV3-2|-|TRBJ1-6
CASSQVAASPLHF
TGTGCCAGCAGCCAAGTGGCGGCTTCACCCCTCCACTTT
>-|TRBV6-5|few|TRBJ2-1
CASSYAGQPWGQFF
TGTGCCAGCAGTTACGCGGGACAGCCCTGGGGGCAGTTCTTC
>-|TRBV6-5|-|TRBJ2-7
CASSPTGPYEQYF
TGTGCCAGCAGTCCCACAGGTCCCTACGAGCAGTACTTC
>TRBD1|TRBV7-8|-|TRBJ2-3
CASSLASQGATDTQYF
TGTGCCAGCAGCTTAGCGAGCCAGGGGGCCACAGATACGCAGTATTTT
>TRBD1|TRBV2|-|TRBJ1-4
CASRADRGQEKLFF
TGTGCCAGCAGAGCTGACAGGGGGCAAGAAAAACTGTTTTTT
>TRBD1|TRBV11-3|-|TRBJ1-2
CASSPNHPGQGGTNYGYTF
TGTGCCAGCAGTCCAAATCATCCGGGACAGGGGGGGACTAACTATGGCTACACCTTC
>TRBD1|TRBV27|-|TRBJ1-3
CASSFGTESPIYF
TGTGCCAGCAGTTTCGGGACAGAATCCCCCATATATTTT
>TRBD1|TRBV19|few|TRBJ1-1
CASTDRGLTEAFF
TGTGCCAGTACAGACAGGGGGCTCACTGAAGCTTTCTTT
>-|TRBV18|-|TRBJ2-6
CASSPPSGSGANVLTF
TGTGCCAGCTCACCACCGTCGGGGTCCGGGGCCAACGTCCTGACTTTC
>-|TRBV7-2|-|TRBJ2-7
CASSLHYEQYF
TGTGCCAGCAGCTTACACTACGAGCAGTACTTC
>-|TRBV20-1|-|TRBJ2-1
CQATFHNEQFF
TGCCAAGCGACGTTTCACAATGAGCAGTTCTTC
>TRBD1|TRBV18|-|TRBJ2-7
CASSASGTGTGQYF
TGTGCCAGCTCGGCCTCCGGGACAGGGACTGGGCAGTACTTC
>-|TRBV28|-|TRBJ2-1
CASSRMFQFF
TGTGCCAGCAGTCGTATGTTTCAGTTCTTC
>TRBD2|TRBV28|-|TRBJ2-7
CASTPAGGARYEQYF
TGTGCCAGCACCCCTGCCGGGGGGGCTAGGTACGAGCAGTACTTC
>TRBD2|TRBV19|-|TRBJ2-7
CASQGLAGGIGEQYF
TGTGCCTCACAGGGACTAGCGGGAGGGATAGGCGAGCAGTACTTC
>TRBD2|TRBV11-3|once|TRBJ2-1
CASSLDSGRLYEQFF
TGTGCCAGCAGCTTAGATAGCGGGAGGTTATATGAGCAGTTCTTC
>TRBD1|TRBV5-8|-|TRBJ2-5
CASSKLRDSKSETQYF
TGTGCCAGCAGTAAGCTCCGGGACAGTAAGTCGGAGACCCAGTACTTC
>-|TRBV7-3|once|TRBJ2-3
CASSPGSSSTDTQYF
TGTGCCAGCAGCCCCGGGAGTTCTAGCACAGATACGCAGTATTTT
>-|TRBV11-2|-|TRBJ1-1
CASSLGTLKGEAFF
TGTGCCAGCAGCTTAGGGACACTCAAAGGTGAAGCTTTCTTT
>-|TRBV5-6|-|TRBJ2-7
CASSPGAGGYEQYF
TGTGCCAGCAGCCCTGGGGCAGGGGGGTACGAGCAGTACTTC
>-|TRBV14|-|TRBJ1-4
CASSQGGRANEKLFF
TGTGCCAGCAGCCAAGGAGGCAGGGCAAATGAAAAACTGTTTTTT